This passage covers 32 T cell receptor beta chains from one sample sequenced in a study of control samples from healthy donors and cancer patients. Sequencing used immunoSEQ multiplex PCR; TCRdb keeps in-frame clones, though not all of them. The profile covers about 120,000 clones, with approximately 91% appearing a single time and less than 9% taken by the ten largest. The sequencing input was blood. Receptor source: a young woman in good health.

The chain has TRBV5-4 and TRBJ2-5; D might be TRBD1 or TRBD2, each matching 7 bases. This CDR3 contains 15 residues. Trimming removed 4 bases from V and 2 bases from J, with 15 bases in between. Germline V lookup: CDR1 SGHNT, CDR2 YYREEE (reference sequence). As DNA, the CDR3 is TGTGCCAGCAGCCCCGCAGGGGGAGGGCAAGAGACCCAGTACTTC. This gives the protein CASSPAGGGQETQYF.

The gene calls are TRBV19 and TRBJ1-3; D is unresolved. Deletions cut 6 bases from V and 4 bases from J, with 13 bases between. CDR1 and CDR2 from the germline V gene are LNHDA and SQIVND (reference sequence). The CDR3 is made up of 14 amino acids. The CDR3 DNA is TGTGCCAGTAGCCAAACTAAATCCGGAAACACCATATATTTT. Amino acid sequence: CASSQTKSGNTIYF.

The V gene is TRBV24-1, the J gene TRBJ2-7; D is perhaps TRBD1 or TRBD2 (5 bases each). Looked up from germline, CDR1 is KGHDR and CDR2 is SFDVKD. The CDR3 sequence is 15 residues long. The ends were cut back, 4 bases at V and 3 bases at J, with 15 bases in the middle. The CDR3 protein is CATSDYRGADYEQYF. The CDR3 region has the DNA TGTGCCACCAGTGACTATCGAGGGGCCGACTACGAGCAGTACTTC.

Written as DNA, the CDR3 is TGTGCCAGCAGTTTATTAGGCAGAGAAAGTTGGGGCTACACCTTC. Translation gives CASSLLGRESWGYTF. This chain uses TRBV28 with TRBJ1-2, with D unresolved. The CDR3 length is 15 residues. Trimming took 1 base from V and 8 from J, leaving 17 bases between them. CDR1 MDHEN and CDR2 SYDVKM come from the germline V gene.

This rearrangement joins TRBV3-1 (or the pseudogene TRBV3-2) to TRBJ1-3; D is unresolved. V was trimmed by 0 bases and J by 0 bases, leaving 6 bases between them. The V gene's germline CDR1 is LGHDT and CDR2 YNNKEL (reference sequence). The CDR3 has 15 residues. CDR3 amino acids: CASSQDASSGNTIYF. The CDR3 nucleotides read TGTGCCAGCAGCCAAGACGCCTCCTCTGGAAACACCATATATTTT.

V gene TRBV28 combines with J gene TRBJ1-5; D is undetermined. The CDR3 covers 15 residues. Trimming stripped 4 bases from V and 0 bases from J, with 10 bases between. Per germline, CDR1 MDHEN and CDR2 SYDVKM. DNA for the CDR3: TGTGCCAGCAGTTACTTACAGCATAGCAATCAGCCCCAGCATTTT. Translation: CASSYLQHSNQPQHF.

The V gene is TRBV21-1, the J gene TRBJ2-7; TRBD2 was called by the table and not checked on the DNA. TRBV21-1 is noted as a pseudogene. The CDR3 totals 15 residues. Here the CDR3 DNA reads TGTGCCAGCAGTCCTACTAGCGGGGGTTGGTACGAGCAGTACTTC. Residues: CASSPTSGGWYEQYF.

The CDR3 spells CASSQDSGSEKTQYF. The CDR3 DNA is TGTGCCAGCAGCCAAGATAGCGGGAGTGAAAAGACCCAGTACTTC. The chain uses TRBV3-1 (or the pseudogene TRBV3-2) and TRBJ2-5, with 9 bases fitting TRBD2. In germline, CDR1 is LGHDT, CDR2 YNNKEL (reference sequence). The V segment lost 0 bases and the J segment 6 bases; nucleotides outside the gene matches: 5. The CDR3 is 15 amino acids.

This sequence joins TRBV20-1 and TRBJ2-1; D is ambiguous. V was trimmed by 3 bases and J by 7 bases, leaving 7 bases between them. Germline V gives CDR1 DFQATT, CDR2 SNEGSKA (reference sequence). This CDR3 has 11 residues. The CDR3 coding sequence is TGCAGTGCTAGTTATACTAATGAGCAGTTCTTC. This codes for CSASYTNEQFF.

This clone was observed once. A junction end diverges from the germline sequence, so it may reflect a read error. The rearrangement uses TRBV5-1 and TRBJ2-3; D perhaps matches TRBD2 (8 bases). The CDR3 consists of 16 residues. Germline loops: CDR1 SGHRS, CDR2 YFSETQ. In nucleotides, the CDR3 is TGCGCCAGCAGCCTCTCCAAGCGGGAGTGGGACAGATACGCAGTATTT. Residues: CASSLSKREWDRYAVF.

The chain carries TRBV4-3 and TRBJ1-2; 7 bases are shared with TRBD1. Germline V gene data show CDR1 as LGHNA and CDR2 as YSLEER. V dropped 4 bases and J dropped 3; count of bases not matched to a gene: 8. This CDR3 comprises 15 residues. CDR3 sequence (DNA): TGCGCCAGCAGCCCTTCCCGGGACAGTTACTATGGCTACACCTTC. Amino acids: CASSPSRDSYYGYTF.

This rearrangement joins TRBV7-3 to TRBJ2-7, with no clear D. The CDR3 runs to 14 residues. Looked up from germline, CDR1 is SGHTA and CDR2 is FQGTGA. V shed 2 bases and J shed 7 bases, with 15 bases lying between them. CDR3 loop: CASSLAGPDGEQYF. The CDR3 DNA sequence: TGTGCCAGCAGCTTAGCCGGACCGGACGGAGAGCAGTACTTC.

V gene TRBV19 combines with J gene TRBJ1-5; D call uncertain. Germline CDR1 is LNHDA and CDR2 is SQIVND (reference sequence). The CDR3 runs to 16 residues. V was cut by 6 bases and J by 3 bases, with 18 bases left in between. The DNA of the CDR3 is TGTGCCAGTAGCCGAGCCTACAGAGGATTCAATCAGCCCCAGCATTTT. Residues: CASSRAYRGFNQPQHF.

The rearrangement uses TRBV28 and TRBJ1-2; no reliable D call. V was shortened by 5 bases and J by 2 bases, with 9 bases between the two germline ends. CDR1 MDHEN and CDR2 SYDVKM come from the germline V gene. CDR3 length equals 13 residues. CDR3 sequence reads: CASSPTINYGYTF. The CDR3 bases are TGTGCCAGCAGTCCGACAATCAACTATGGCTACACCTTC.

This clone was seen only once. The DNA is omitted, as the CDR3 cannot be located on it reliably, and the CDR3 follows TCRdb's listing. The chain combines TRBV14 with TRBJ2-7; the table's D call, TRBD2, was not checked against the DNA. Germline V lookup: CDR1 SGHDN, CDR2 FVKESK. The length of the CDR3 is 15 amino acids, counting both ends. The chain's CDR3 is CASSLSGSYILEQYF.

The J gene is TRBJ2-1, the V gene TRBV7-9; D is tentatively TRBD1 or TRBD2 (6 bases each). The length of the CDR3 is 14 residues. The germline V gene encodes CDR1 SEHNR and CDR2 FQNEAQ (reference sequence). The V and J ends lost 4 bases and 4 bases respectively, with 11 bases between them. The CDR3 DNA reads as TGTGCCAGCAGCTCACAAGGGGGGTACAATGAGCAGTTCTTC. Its protein is CASSSQGGYNEQFF.

Only a few counts were recorded for this clone. The gene calls are TRBV27 and TRBJ2-5; D is ambiguous. This CDR3 region has 16 residues. Between the trimmed V and J ends, which lost 2 bases and 1 base, there was a span of 14 bases. Per germline, CDR1 MNHEY and CDR2 SMNVEV (reference sequence). CDR3 nucleotides: TGTGCCAGCAGTTTAATCGCCTCCTTTAGCCAAGAGACCCAGTACTTC. Encoded protein: CASSLIASFSQETQYF.

The V and J genes are TRBV27 and TRBJ2-1; D remains unclear. Germline lookup yields CDR1 MNHEY and CDR2 SMNVEV (reference sequence). V dropped 2 bases and J dropped 5 bases, with 7 bases sitting between them. This CDR3 has 13 amino acids. In DNA, the CDR3 is TGTGCCAGCAGTTTACCCGGCCACAATGAGCAGTTCTTC. Protein product: CASSLPGHNEQFF.

This chain uses TRBV3-1 (or the pseudogene TRBV3-2) with TRBJ1-2; TRBD1 might be the D (5 bases). This CDR3 is built from 14 residues. CDR1 LGHDT and CDR2 YNNKEL come from the germline V gene (reference sequence). The V end lost 2 bases, the J end lost 4 bases, and 11 bases lay between the germline ends. As DNA, the CDR3 is TGTGCCAGCAGCCAACGGGGACGGGCCTATGGCTACACCTTC. Its protein is CASSQRGRAYGYTF.

V usage is TRBV21-1 and J usage is TRBJ2-5; the table's D call, TRBD2, was not checked against the DNA. TRBV21-1 is shown as a pseudogene. The length of the CDR3 is 13 residues. The CDR3 region is CATWASRGETQYF. DNA for the CDR3: TGTGCCACATGGGCCTCACGGGGAGAGACCCAGTACTTC.

The chain links TRBV2 to TRBJ1-1; 8 positions match TRBD1. J lost 1 base, V lost 4 bases, and 2 bases had no gene match. The CDR3 has 14 amino acids. CDR1 SNHLY and CDR2 FYNNEI come from the germline V gene. The CDR3 is CASSGGTGNTEAFF. In DNA, the CDR3 is TGTGCCAGCAGTGGGGGGACAGGGAACACTGAAGCTTTCTTT.

The chain recombines TRBV18 with TRBJ2-7, with TRBD2 as a possible D gene (5 bases). Germline CDR1 is KGHSH and CDR2 is LQKENI. Between the trimmed V and J ends, which lost 3 bases and 0 bases, there was a span of 12 bases. The CDR3 loop spans 15 amino acids. The CDR3 DNA sequence: TGTGCCAGCTCACCGCTTCCCGGGATCTCCTACGAGCAGTACTTC. Translating it yields CASSPLPGISYEQYF.

This clone has a handful of counts. The CDR3 bases are TGTGCCAGCAGCGCCGAATTGGGGACTAGCGGGAGGAGGTATGAGACCCAGTACTTC. Residues: CASSAELGTSGRRYETQYF. This sequence joins TRBV9 and TRBJ2-5; 15 bases fit TRBD2. The CDR3 is 19 amino acids. After removal of 3 bases from V and 5 bases from J, the junction contained 14 bases not matched to a gene. Germline CDR1 SGDLS, CDR2 YYNGEE.

The gene calls are TRBV7-3 and TRBJ2-5, with TRBD2 identical over 8 bases. There are 16 residues in the CDR3. V was pared by 5 bases and J by 0 bases, with 8 bases of the junction left unmatched. From germline, CDR1 is SGHTA and CDR2 FQGTGA. CDR3 nucleotides: TGTGCCAGCAGCGAAAGCGGGGGTTGGAACCAAGAGACCCAGTACTTC. Amino acids: CASSESGGWNQETQYF.

V is TRBV5-1 and J is TRBJ2-1; 7 bases agree with TRBD2. The ends lost 4 bases at V and 9 bases at J; junction bases unmatched: 13. The germline V gene has CDR1 SGHRS and CDR2 YFSETQ. This CDR3 is 15 amino acids long. The CDR3 sequence is CASSRRGPGGTEQFF. The CDR3, as DNA: TGCGCCAGCAGCCGCCGCGGGCCGGGAGGAACTGAGCAGTTCTTC.

V usage is TRBV7-9 and J usage is TRBJ2-3; D not certain. The CDR3 is 12 residues long. Per the germline V gene, CDR1 is SEHNR and CDR2 is FQNEAQ (reference sequence). V was shortened by 5 bases and J by 9 bases, with 12 bases between the two germline ends. CDR3 DNA sequence: TGTGCCAGCAGCATATTAGAGTACACGCAGTATTTT. This codes for CASSILEYTQYF.

This clone was recorded once. The chain joins TRBV7-3 to TRBJ2-2, with D unclear. Deletions cut 5 bases from V and 0 bases from J, with 13 bases between. This CDR3 spans 16 amino acids. Germline V gene lookup returns CDR1 SGHTA and CDR2 FQGTGA. The CDR3 is CASSPAIVPNTGELFF. The CDR3 DNA sequence: TGTGCCAGCAGCCCAGCCATAGTCCCGAACACCGGGGAGCTGTTTTTT.

The genes are TRBV7-9 and TRBJ2-1, with 7 bases that match TRBD1. This CDR3 has 15 residues. J gave up 3 bases and V 3 bases, and 5 bases lay outside the gene matches. Germline CDR1 reads SEHNR; CDR2 reads FQNEAQ (reference sequence). CDR3 sequence (DNA): TGTGCCAGCAGCTTGGGACAGCCCATCTACAATGAGCAGTTCTTC. Translation gives CASSLGQPIYNEQFF.

The gene calls are TRBV28 and TRBJ1-1; D not resolved. The CDR3 consists of 16 residues. Deletions cut 8 bases from V and 0 bases from J, with 19 bases between. Germline-derived CDR1 and CDR2 are MDHEN and SYDVKM. CDR3 sequence: CASSQPRTQLNTEAFF. DNA of the CDR3: TGTGCCAGCTCCCAACCTCGGACGCAATTGAACACTGAAGCTTTCTTT.

The chain has TRBV6-2 or TRBV6-3 and TRBJ2-6, with D tentatively TRBD1 (6 bases). CDR1 and CDR2 (germline): MNHEY, SVGEGT. CDR3 size: 17 residues. V was trimmed by 2 bases and J by 0 bases, leaving 11 bases between them. The chain's CDR3 is CASSYGDTNSGANVLTF. CDR3 coding DNA: TGTGCCAGCAGTTACGGGGACACCAACTCTGGGGCCAACGTCCTGACTTTC.

This clone occurred once. The gene calls are TRBV5-1 and TRBJ2-5; weak D call: TRBD2 (5 bases). The CDR3 has 18 residues. V was trimmed by 4 bases and J by 4 bases, leaving 26 bases between them. Germline V lookup: CDR1 SGHRS, CDR2 YFSETQ. The CDR3: CASSHDPEELGVSETQYF. CDR3 nucleotide sequence: TGCGCCAGCAGCCATGACCCAGAGGAACTAGGCGTTTCAGAGACCCAGTACTTC. Full variable domain (outside the CDR3, taken from reference TRBV5-1 and TRBJ2-5): KAGVTQTPRYLIKTRGQQVTLSCSPISGHRSVSWYQQTPGQGLQFLFEYFSETQRNKGNFPGRFSGRQFSNSRSEMNVSTLELGDSALYLCASSHDPEELGVSETQYFGPGTRLLVL.

The chain is built from TRBV5-1 and TRBJ2-7; 7 nucleotides agree with TRBD1. CDR3 length equals 13 residues. Germline V gene data show CDR1 as SGHRS and CDR2 as YFSETQ. V gave up 4 bases and J gave up 6 bases; unmatched junction bases: 7. The CDR3 here is CASSKGALGEQYF. The CDR3 coding sequence is TGCGCCAGCAGCAAGGGGGCGCTGGGCGAGCAGTACTTC.